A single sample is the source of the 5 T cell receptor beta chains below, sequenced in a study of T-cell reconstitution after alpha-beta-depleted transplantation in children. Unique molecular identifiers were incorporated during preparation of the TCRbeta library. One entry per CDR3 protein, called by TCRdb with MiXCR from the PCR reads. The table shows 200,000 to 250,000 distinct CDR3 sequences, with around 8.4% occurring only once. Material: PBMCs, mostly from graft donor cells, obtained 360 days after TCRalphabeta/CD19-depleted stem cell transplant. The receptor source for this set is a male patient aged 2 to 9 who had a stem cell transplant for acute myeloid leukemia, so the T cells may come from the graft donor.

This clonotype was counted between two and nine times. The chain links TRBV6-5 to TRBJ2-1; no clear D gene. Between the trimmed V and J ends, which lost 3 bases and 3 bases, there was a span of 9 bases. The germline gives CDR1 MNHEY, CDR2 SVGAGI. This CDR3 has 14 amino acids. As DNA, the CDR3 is TGTGCCAGCAGTTATAAGTCCATCTACAATGAGCAGTTCTTC. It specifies CASSYKSIYNEQFF.

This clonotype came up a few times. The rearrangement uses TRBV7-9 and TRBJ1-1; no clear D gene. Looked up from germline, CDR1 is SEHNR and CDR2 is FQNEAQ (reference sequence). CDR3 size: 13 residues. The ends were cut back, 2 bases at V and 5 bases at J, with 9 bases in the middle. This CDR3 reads CASSLYQGTEAFF. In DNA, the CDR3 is TGTGCCAGCAGCTTATATCAAGGGACTGAAGCTTTCTTT.

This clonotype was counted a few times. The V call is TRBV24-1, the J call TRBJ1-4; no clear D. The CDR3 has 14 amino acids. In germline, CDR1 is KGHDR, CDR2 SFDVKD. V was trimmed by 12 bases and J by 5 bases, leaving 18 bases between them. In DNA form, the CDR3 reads TGTGCCCCCCCTGAGGACCGACGAAATGAAAAACTGTTTTTT. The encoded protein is CAPPEDRRNEKLFF.

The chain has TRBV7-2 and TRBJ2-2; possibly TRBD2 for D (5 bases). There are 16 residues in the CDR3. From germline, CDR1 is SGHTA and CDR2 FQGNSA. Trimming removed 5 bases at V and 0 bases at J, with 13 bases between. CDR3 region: CASSPRPGTNTGELFF. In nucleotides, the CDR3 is TGTGCCAGCAGCCCACGTCCGGGGACGAACACCGGGGAGCTGTTTTTT.

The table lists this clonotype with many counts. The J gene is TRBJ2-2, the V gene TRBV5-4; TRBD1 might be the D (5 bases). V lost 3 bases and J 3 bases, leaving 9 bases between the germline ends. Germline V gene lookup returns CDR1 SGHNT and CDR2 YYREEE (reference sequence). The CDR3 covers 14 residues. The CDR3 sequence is CASSSTVYTGELFF. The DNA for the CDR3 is TGTGCCAGCAGCTCGACAGTCTACACCGGGGAGCTGTTTTTT.